The 22 T cell receptor beta chains below come from one sample, sequenced in a study of immune cell composition in non-small cell lung cancer. Produced via immunoSEQ multiplex PCR; TCRdb's table is partial and in-frame only. Counted here are over a thousand clones, about 87% occurring once; the ten biggest clones make up approximately 4%. The material sequenced was lung tumor tissue. The receptors stem from a human donor with non-small cell lung cancer.

This sequence joins TRBV30 and TRBJ2-2; D might be TRBD1 (6 bases). CDR1 GTSNPN and CDR2 SVGIG come from the germline V gene (reference sequence). The CDR3 covers 13 residues. V gave up 2 bases and J gave up 7 bases, with 11 bases separating them. In DNA, the CDR3 is TGTGCCTGGAGTCTAGGGGGTAGCGGGGAGCTGTTTTTT. Translated: CAWSLGGSGELFF.

The chain joins TRBV27 to TRBJ1-1; 9 nucleotides match TRBD1. Looked up from germline, CDR1 is MNHEY and CDR2 is SMNVEV (reference sequence). The CDR3 has 15 amino acids. With V trimmed by 6 bases and J by 4 bases, 9 bases remained unmatched. The CDR3 spells CASSLRQGVSTEAFF. The CDR3 region has the DNA TGTGCCAGCAGCCTGAGACAGGGGGTTTCCACTGAAGCTTTCTTT.

The V call is TRBV11-2, the J call TRBJ1-4; tentatively, D is TRBD1 (5 bases). Per the germline V gene, CDR1 is SGHAT and CDR2 is FQNNGV. The CDR3 runs to 15 residues. V lost 1 base, J lost 7 bases, and 13 bases lay in between. The CDR3 is CASSLVPGDGEKLFF. The CDR3, as DNA: TGTGCCAGCAGCTTAGTTCCGGGGGATGGTGAAAAACTGTTTTTT.

The V and J genes are TRBV7-9 and TRBJ2-7; TRBD2 matches 12 bases. V lost 1 base, J lost 4 bases, and 5 bases stayed unmatched. Germline V gives CDR1 SEHNR, CDR2 FQNEAQ (reference sequence). The CDR3 length is 16 residues. The CDR3 loop is CASSLGTSGVVYEQYF. DNA for the CDR3: TGTGCCAGCAGCTTAGGGACTAGCGGGGTGGTTTACGAGCAGTACTTC.

This chain joins TRBV6-6 and TRBJ1-1; maybe TRBD1 (5 bases). Germline CDR1 reads MNHNY; CDR2 reads SVGAGI (reference sequence). The CDR3 runs to 16 residues. The V and J ends lost 4 bases and 3 bases respectively, with 18 bases between them. The CDR3 loop is CASSFGRGREDTEAFF. The CDR3 DNA sequence: TGTGCCAGCAGTTTCGGCCGGGGCAGGGAGGACACTGAAGCTTTCTTT.

The chain carries TRBV2 and TRBJ2-3; 8 bases are shared with TRBD2. The CDR3 is 16 residues long. Germline V gene data show CDR1 as SNHLY and CDR2 as FYNNEI. The V gene end was trimmed by 6 bases and the J gene end by 6 bases; junction bases not matched to a gene: 14. The CDR3 loop reads CASSYRLALLGDTQYF. The DNA of the CDR3 is TGTGCCAGCAGCTATAGACTAGCGCTTCTGGGGGATACGCAGTATTTT.

The CDR3 loop reads CASSGRTGRDTQYF. CDR3 DNA sequence: TGTGCCAGCTCGGGAAGGACAGGGAGGGATACGCAGTATTTT. The rearrangement joins TRBV7-9 to TRBJ2-3, with 8 bases aligning to TRBD1. Germline values: CDR1 SEHNR, CDR2 FQNEAQ (reference sequence). The CDR3 length is 14 residues. V was pared by 8 bases and J by 6 bases, with 10 bases of the junction left unmatched. Combining the CDR3 with reference TRBV7-9 and TRBJ2-3 gives the whole variable domain DTGVSQNPRHKITKRGQNVTFRCDPISEHNRLYWYRQTLGQGPEFLTYFQNEAQLEKSRLLSDRFSAERPKGSFSTLEIQRTEQGDSAMYLCASSGRTGRDTQYFGPGTRLTVL.

This chain uses TRBV19 with TRBJ2-4; D perhaps matches TRBD1 (5 bases). Trimming pared 2 bases from V and 2 bases from J, leaving 28 bases between. Germline V gene sequence: CDR1 LNHDA, CDR2 SQIVND (reference sequence). The CDR3 runs to 21 residues. CDR3 region: CASSIRAVSGSFDGPKNIQYF. CDR3 bases: TGTGCCAGTAGTATAAGGGCCGTGTCAGGGTCCTTTGATGGGCCCAAAAACATTCAGTACTTC.

The DNA of the CDR3 is TGTGCCAGCAGCTTTACAGGGAGCAATCAGCCCCAGCATTTT. Protein: CASSFTGSNQPQHF. The chain couples TRBV5-6 to TRBJ1-5; a weak D match, TRBD1 (6 bases). Trimming shortened V by 2 bases and J by 1 base, and 7 bases separated the two germline ends. Germline V gene sequence: CDR1 SGHDT, CDR2 YYEEEE. The CDR3 is made up of 14 amino acids.

The chain recombines TRBV28 with TRBJ2-1; 9 bases match TRBD1. The germline V gene has CDR1 MDHEN and CDR2 SYDVKM. This CDR3 has 15 amino acids. V shed 6 bases and J 2 bases; nucleotides not matched to a gene: 5. In DNA form, the CDR3 reads TGTGCCAGCAGCCCGGGACAGGGTCCCTACAATGAGCAGTTCTTC. Translating gives CASSPGQGPYNEQFF. Full variable domain (remainder filled in from reference TRBV28 and TRBJ2-1): DVKVTQSSRYLVKRTGEKVFLECVQDMDHENMFWYRQDPGLGLRLIYFSYDVKMKEKGDIPEGYSVSREKKERFSLILESASTNQTSMYLCASSPGQGPYNEQFFGPGTRLTVL.

The J gene is TRBJ2-3, the V gene TRBV6-5; 7 nucleotides agree with TRBD1. CDR1 and CDR2 from the germline V gene are MNHEY and SVGAGI. This CDR3 has 12 residues. With V trimmed by 8 bases and J by 4 bases, 3 bases remained unmatched. CDR3 protein: CASRDRSDTQYF. CDR3 sequence (DNA): TGTGCCAGCCGGGACAGATCAGATACGCAGTATTTT.

In this sample, this clone turned up a few times. This chain connects TRBV6-1 to TRBJ1-6; D remains ambiguous. Trimming cost V 0 bases and J 0 bases, with 12 bases left between them. The CDR3 is made up of 18 amino acids. Germline CDR1 MNHNS, CDR2 SASEGT. The CDR3 sequence: CASSEAWPGSSYNSPLHF. CDR3 DNA sequence: TGTGCCAGCAGTGAAGCATGGCCTGGGAGCTCCTATAATTCACCCCTCCACTTT.

The gene calls are TRBV18 and TRBJ2-1; 10 bases are shared with TRBD1. CDR1 and CDR2 from the germline V gene are KGHSH and LQKENI. The V segment lost 3 bases and the J segment 3 bases; nucleotides outside the gene matches: 5. The CDR3 spans 16 residues. The CDR3 loop reads CASSPGDRGLYNEQFF. The CDR3 DNA reads TGTGCCAGCTCACCGGGGGACAGGGGACTCTACAATGAGCAGTTCTTC.

The V call is TRBV28, the J call TRBJ1-2, with D unclear. CDR1 MDHEN and CDR2 SYDVKM come from the germline V gene. The CDR3 loop spans 15 amino acids. With 6 bases removed from V and 4 bases from J, the gap between germline ends came to 18 bases. This CDR3 reads CASSPTWAPSYGYTF. Here the CDR3 DNA reads TGTGCCAGCAGCCCAACCTGGGCCCCCAGCTATGGCTACACCTTC.

This chain uses TRBV28 with TRBJ2-2; D remains unclear. The CDR3 is 16 amino acids. Trimming took off 0 bases at V and 0 bases at J, with 8 bases between the two ends. The germline gives CDR1 MDHEN, CDR2 SYDVKM. CDR3 bases: TGTGCCAGCAGTTTATGGGGCGACGCGAACACCGGGGAGCTGTTTTTT. Protein sequence: CASSLWGDANTGELFF.

This sequence joins TRBV7-6 and TRBJ2-7; tentative D call: TRBD1 (7 bases). Trimming removed 2 bases from V and 6 bases from J, with 17 bases in between. The germline V gene has CDR1 SGHVS and CDR2 FNYEAQ. This CDR3 region has 15 residues. The CDR3 coding sequence is TGTGCCAGCAGCTTACTGGAGGGGGCGGGCTCCGAGCAGTACTTC. It codes for CASSLLEGAGSEQYF.

J is TRBJ2-3 and V is TRBV6-1; 11 bases fit TRBD2. Germline V gives CDR1 MNHNS, CDR2 SASEGT. The CDR3 spans 16 residues. The ends lost 1 base at V and 4 bases at J; junction bases unmatched: 4. The CDR3 DNA sequence: TGTGCCAGCAGTGAAGTTCTAGCGGGGGGATCAGATACGCAGTATTTT. Protein: CASSEVLAGGSDTQYF.

The chain's CDR3 is CASRRDSFPSNYGYTF. For the CDR3, the DNA is TGTGCCAGCAGACGGGACAGCTTTCCATCTAACTATGGCTACACCTTC. The chain couples TRBV7-9 to TRBJ1-2; 7 positions match TRBD1. Germline-derived CDR1 and CDR2 are SEHNR and FQNEAQ (reference sequence). This CDR3 spans 16 amino acids. J gave up 0 bases and V 6 bases, and 10 bases lay outside the gene matches.

The chain uses TRBV4-1 and TRBJ2-1; D remains ambiguous. The CDR3 runs 13 residues. Trimming cost V 3 bases and J 6 bases, with 9 bases left between them. Germline CDR1 reads MGHRA; CDR2 reads YSYEKL. Here the CDR3 reads CASSHAVANEQFF. The CDR3 DNA reads as TGCGCCAGCAGCCACGCCGTAGCCAATGAGCAGTTCTTC.

This rearrangement joins TRBV4-2 to TRBJ1-1, with a possible D match to TRBD1 (6 bases). Germline CDR1 reads LGHNA; CDR2 reads YNFKEQ. The CDR3 has 15 amino acids. Trimming took 5 bases from V and 4 from J, leaving 17 bases between them. The CDR3 DNA sequence: TGTGCCAGCAGCTCGGGGGGGCAAGGCGGCACTGAAGCTTTCTTT. It is translated as CASSSGGQGGTEAFF.

The V and J genes are TRBV28 and TRBJ2-7, with a weak D call TRBD1 (5 bases). V lost 6 bases and J lost 2, with 14 bases in between. Germline V gene sequence: CDR1 MDHEN, CDR2 SYDVKM. The CDR3 has 14 amino acids. DNA of the CDR3: TGTGCCAGCAGGCCGACAGCCCCCACCTACGAGCAGTACTTC. This encodes CASRPTAPTYEQYF.

V usage is TRBV28 and J usage is TRBJ1-1; D is perhaps TRBD1 (6 bases). CDR1 and CDR2 (germline): MDHEN, SYDVKM. CDR3 length: 14 residues. Trimming removed 5 bases at V and 7 bases at J, with 17 bases between. The CDR3 sequence is CASSPSIEQGEAFF. CDR3 in DNA: TGTGCCAGCAGTCCGTCGATAGAACAGGGTGAAGCTTTCTTT.